This TCR beta chain was recorded in a study of Graves' ophthalmopathy and Graves' hyperthyroidism. General study points: Detected in blood as well were most expanded thyroid clonotypes with frequency above 0.001.

The length of the CDR3 is 22 residues. V lost 5 bases to trimming and J lost 0 bases; unmatched junction nucleotides: 23. The germline CDR1 and CDR2 sequences are SNHLY and FYNNEI. Researchers turned away patients with other autoimmune diseases, uncontrolled infections, pregnancy or lactation. Serum thyroxine and TRAb, along with clinical symptoms, thyroid ultrasound and orbital computed tomography, were what diagnosis relied on. It was from about 10 ml of fresh peripheral blood that the PBMCs came. A note on this clonotype: Its antigen is unknown.

TCR beta CDR3 amplification used RNA transcripts. A first-round RT-PCR used HTBI primers, followed by a second-round multiplex PCR. TCRdb fed the multiplex PCR reads into MiXCR, producing one record per CDR3 protein. The sample yields 650,000 to 900,000 distinct CDR3 sequences, roughly 40% seen once. This sequence joins TRBV2 and TRBJ2-7; 12 nucleotides align to TRBD1. The source material was peripheral blood. This TCR derives from an adult man with Graves' ophthalmopathy. The CDR3 is CASSTGPGLRRDRGRASYEQYF. The CDR3 DNA reads as TGTGCCAGCAGTACAGGTCCCGGGCTACGCCGGGACAGGGGGCGGGCCTCCTACGAGCAGTACTTC.